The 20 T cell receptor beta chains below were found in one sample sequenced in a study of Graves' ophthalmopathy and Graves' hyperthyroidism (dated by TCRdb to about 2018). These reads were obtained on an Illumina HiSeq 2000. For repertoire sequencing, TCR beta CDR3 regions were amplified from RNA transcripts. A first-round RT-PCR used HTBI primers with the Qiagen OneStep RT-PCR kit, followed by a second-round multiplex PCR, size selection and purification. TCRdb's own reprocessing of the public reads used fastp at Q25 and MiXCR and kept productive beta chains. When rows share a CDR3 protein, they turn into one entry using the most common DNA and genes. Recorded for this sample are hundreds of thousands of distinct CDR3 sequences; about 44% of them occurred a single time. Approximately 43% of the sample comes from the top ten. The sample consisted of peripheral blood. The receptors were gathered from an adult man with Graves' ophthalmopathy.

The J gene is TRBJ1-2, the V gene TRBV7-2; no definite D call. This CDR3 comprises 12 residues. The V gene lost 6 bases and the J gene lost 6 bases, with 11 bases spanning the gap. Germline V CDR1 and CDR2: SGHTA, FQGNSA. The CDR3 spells CASRSRNHGYTF. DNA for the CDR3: TGTGCCAGCAGGAGCAGGAACCATGGCTACACCTTC.

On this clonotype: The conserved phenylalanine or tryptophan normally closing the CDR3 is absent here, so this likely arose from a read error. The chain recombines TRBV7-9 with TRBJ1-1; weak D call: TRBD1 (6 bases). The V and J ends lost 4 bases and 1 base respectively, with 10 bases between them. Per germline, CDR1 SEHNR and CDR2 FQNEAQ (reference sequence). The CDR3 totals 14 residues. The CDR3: CASSSGQTNTEAFL. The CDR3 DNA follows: TGTGCCAGCAGCTCTGGACAGACGAACACTGAAGCTTTCCTT.

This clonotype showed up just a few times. The CDR3 sequence is CASSPSGGAETQYF. The CDR3 DNA reads as TGTGCCAGCAGCCCTTCAGGGGGCGCGGAGACCCAGTACTTC. The chain combines TRBV12-3 or TRBV12-4 with TRBJ2-5, with 8 bases that match TRBD1. The ends lost 6 bases at V and 5 bases at J; junction bases unmatched: 8. The CDR3 is 14 residues long.

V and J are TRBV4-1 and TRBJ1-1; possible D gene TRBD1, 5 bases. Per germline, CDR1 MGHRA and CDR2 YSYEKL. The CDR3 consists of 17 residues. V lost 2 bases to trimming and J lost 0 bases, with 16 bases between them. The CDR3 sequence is CASSQYSAGPMNTEAFF. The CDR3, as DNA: TGCGCCAGCAGCCAATATTCGGCAGGGCCCATGAACACTGAAGCTTTCTTT.

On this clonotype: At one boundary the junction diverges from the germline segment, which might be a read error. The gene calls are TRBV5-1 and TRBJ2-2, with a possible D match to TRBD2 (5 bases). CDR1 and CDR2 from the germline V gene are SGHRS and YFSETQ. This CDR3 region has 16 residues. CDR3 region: CASTPWGDANTGELFF. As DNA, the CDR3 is TGTGCCAGCACCCCTTGGGGAGACGCGAACACTGGGGAGCTGTTTTTT.

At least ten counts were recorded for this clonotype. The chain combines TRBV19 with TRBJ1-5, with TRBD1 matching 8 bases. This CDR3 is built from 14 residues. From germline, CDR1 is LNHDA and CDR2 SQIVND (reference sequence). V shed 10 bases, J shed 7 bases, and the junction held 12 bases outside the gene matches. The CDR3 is CATKAGGEGQPQHF. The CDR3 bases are TGTGCCACTAAAGCAGGGGGCGAAGGACAGCCCCAGCATTTT.

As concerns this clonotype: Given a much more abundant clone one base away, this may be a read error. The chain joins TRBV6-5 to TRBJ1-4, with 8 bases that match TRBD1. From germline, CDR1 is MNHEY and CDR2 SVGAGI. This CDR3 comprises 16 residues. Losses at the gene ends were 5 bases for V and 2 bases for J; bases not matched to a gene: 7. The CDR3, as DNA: TGTGCCAGCAGTGAGTCCCAGGGGGCGACTAATGAAAAACTGTTTTTT. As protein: CASSESQGATNEKLFF.

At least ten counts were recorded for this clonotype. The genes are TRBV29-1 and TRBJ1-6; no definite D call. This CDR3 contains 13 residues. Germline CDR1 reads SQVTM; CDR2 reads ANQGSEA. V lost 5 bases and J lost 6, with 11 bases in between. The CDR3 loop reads CSVRRLLNSPLHF. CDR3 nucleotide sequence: TGCAGCGTTCGTAGGTTACTTAATTCACCCCTCCACTTT.

The CDR3 sequence: CPPDRLPQAFF. The CDR3 nucleotides read TGCCCTCCGGACCGGCTACCTCAAGCTTTCTTT. This chain joins TRBV20-1 and TRBJ1-1; D call uncertain. The CDR3 has 11 amino acids. Per the germline V gene, CDR1 is DFQATT and CDR2 is SNEGSKA (reference sequence).

The CDR3 nucleotides are TGTGCCAGCAGCCAAGACAGGGGGCCTTCCTACGAGCAGTACTTC. Amino acid sequence: CASSQDRGPSYEQYF. This chain uses TRBV7-2 with TRBJ2-7; the match to TRBD1 covers 10 bases. Germline V gene sequence: CDR1 SGHTA, CDR2 FQGNSA. CDR3 length: 15 amino acids. V was clipped by 5 bases and J by 1 base; unmatched bases: 5.

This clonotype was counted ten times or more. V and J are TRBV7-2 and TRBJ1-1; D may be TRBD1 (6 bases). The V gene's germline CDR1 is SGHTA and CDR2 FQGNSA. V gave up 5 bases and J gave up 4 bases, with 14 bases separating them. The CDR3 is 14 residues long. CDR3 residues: CASSLQGYGTEAFF. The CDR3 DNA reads TGTGCCAGCAGCCTACAGGGTTATGGCACTGAAGCTTTCTTT.

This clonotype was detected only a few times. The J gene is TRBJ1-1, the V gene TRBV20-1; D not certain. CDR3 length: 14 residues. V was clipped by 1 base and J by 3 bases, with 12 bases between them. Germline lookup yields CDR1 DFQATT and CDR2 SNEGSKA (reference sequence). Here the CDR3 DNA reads TGCAGTGCTAGAGTCGGACCCACCGACACTGAAGCTTTCTTT. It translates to CSARVGPTDTEAFF.

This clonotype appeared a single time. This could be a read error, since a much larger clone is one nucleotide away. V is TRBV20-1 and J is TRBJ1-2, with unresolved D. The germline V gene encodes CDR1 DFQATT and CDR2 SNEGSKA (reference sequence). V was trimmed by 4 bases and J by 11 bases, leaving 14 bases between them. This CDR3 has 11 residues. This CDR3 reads CSATATVSYTF. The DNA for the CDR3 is TGCAGTGCTACAGCGACGGTGTCGTACACCTTC.

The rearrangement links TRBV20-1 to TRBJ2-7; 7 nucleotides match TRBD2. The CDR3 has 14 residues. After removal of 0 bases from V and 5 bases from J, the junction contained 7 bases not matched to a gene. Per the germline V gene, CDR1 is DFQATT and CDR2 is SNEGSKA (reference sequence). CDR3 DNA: TGCAGTGCTAGAGATACGGGAGGTGGGGACGAGCAGTACTTC. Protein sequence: CSARDTGGGDEQYF.

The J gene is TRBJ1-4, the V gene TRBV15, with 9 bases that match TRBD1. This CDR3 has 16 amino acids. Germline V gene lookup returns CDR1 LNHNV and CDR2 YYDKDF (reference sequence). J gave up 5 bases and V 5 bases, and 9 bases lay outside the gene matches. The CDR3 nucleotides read TGTGCCACCAGCCCGGGACAGGGTGAGGGGAATGAAAAACTGTTTTTT. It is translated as CATSPGQGEGNEKLFF.

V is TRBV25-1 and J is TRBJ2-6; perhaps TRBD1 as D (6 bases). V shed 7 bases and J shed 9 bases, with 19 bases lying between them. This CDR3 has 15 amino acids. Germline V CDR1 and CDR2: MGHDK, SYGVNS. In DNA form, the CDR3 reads TGTGCCAGCATCCCGGGGACACTCTCGTACAACGTCCTGACTTTC. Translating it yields CASIPGTLSYNVLTF.

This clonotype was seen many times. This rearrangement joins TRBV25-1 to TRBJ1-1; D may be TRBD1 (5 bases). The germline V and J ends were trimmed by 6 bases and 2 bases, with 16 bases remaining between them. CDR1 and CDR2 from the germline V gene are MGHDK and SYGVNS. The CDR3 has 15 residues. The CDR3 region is CASRDQRGGNTEAFF. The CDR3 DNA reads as TGTGCCAGCAGGGATCAACGGGGCGGAAACACTGAAGCTTTCTTT.

CDR3 in DNA: TGTGCCTTCCCTACTACAGGGCAGGACACTGAAGCTTTCTTT. Protein: CAFPTTGQDTEAFF. This chain connects TRBV2 to TRBJ1-1; tentative D call: TRBD1 (6 bases). This CDR3 has 14 amino acids. CDR1 and CDR2 (germline): SNHLY, FYNNEI. V gave up 11 bases and J gave up 3 bases, with 19 bases separating them.

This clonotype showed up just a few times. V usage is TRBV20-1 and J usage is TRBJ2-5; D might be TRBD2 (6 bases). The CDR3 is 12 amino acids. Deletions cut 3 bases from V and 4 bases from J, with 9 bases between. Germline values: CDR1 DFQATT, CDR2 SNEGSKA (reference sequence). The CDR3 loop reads CSASTAGETQYF. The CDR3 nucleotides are TGCAGTGCTAGCACAGCGGGAGAGACCCAGTACTTC.

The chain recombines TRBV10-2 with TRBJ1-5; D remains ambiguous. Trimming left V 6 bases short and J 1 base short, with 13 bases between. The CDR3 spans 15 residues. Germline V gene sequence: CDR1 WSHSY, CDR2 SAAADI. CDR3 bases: TGCGCCAGCAGCCAATATATCATAAGCAATCAGCCCCAGCATTTT. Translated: CASSQYIISNQPQHF.